One and the same sample provided the 18 T cell receptor beta chains below, sequenced in a study of read filtering for tumor transcriptome and immune sequencing. This library used roughly 430 ng RNA and molecular barcoded adaptors spanning alpha/delta and beta/gamma chains. TCRdb re-derived calls from the reads in MiXCR, one entry per CDR3 protein. The sample carries 30,000 to 45,000 distinct CDR3 sequences, around an eighth recorded once. Material for sequencing was a population of CD138-negative cells sorted from bone marrow. These receptors were obtained from a donor aged 40 or over with multiple myeloma.

At least ten counts were recorded for this clonotype. The chain couples TRBV11-2 to TRBJ2-5; 8 bases match TRBD2. The germline V gene has CDR1 SGHAT and CDR2 FQNNGV. The CDR3 runs to 17 residues. V gave up 1 base and J gave up 4 bases; unmatched junction bases: 11. As DNA, the CDR3 is TGTGCCAGCAGCTTAGTTGGAGCGGGGGTCAGAGGAGAGACCCAGTACTTC. It is translated as CASSLVGAGVRGETQYF.

This clonotype was seen repeatedly, ten times or more. The V call is TRBV5-1, the J call TRBJ1-1; D possibly corresponds to TRBD1 (5 bases). Germline V gene data show CDR1 as SGHRS and CDR2 as YFSETQ. The CDR3 has 14 residues. The V end was cut by 1 base, the J end by 3 bases, with 10 bases between. CDR3 protein: CASSLNRGDTEAFF. The CDR3 bases are TGCGCCAGCAGCTTGAACCGAGGGGACACTGAAGCTTTCTTT.

Worth noting for this clonotype: A far larger clone is one base from this, pointing to a likely read error. This is likely a read error, given that the CDR3 carries no conserved phenylalanine or tryptophan at its end. This rearrangement joins TRBV6-1 to TRBJ2-1; 8 positions agree with TRBD2. This CDR3 comprises 16 residues. Germline V gene data show CDR1 as MNHNS and CDR2 as SASEGT. With V trimmed by 5 bases and J by 6 bases, 12 bases remained unmatched. CDR3 DNA sequence: TGTGCCAGCAGTTACTCCGGCGGGGGGCTAGGCAATGAGCAGTTCCTC. Its translation: CASSYSGGGLGNEQFL.

This clonotype has only one observation. This sequence joins TRBV21-1 and TRBJ2-1; the listed D gene, TRBD1, was not tested against the DNA. TRBV21-1 is reported as a pseudogene. This CDR3 comprises 18 residues. CDR3 coding DNA: TGTGCCAGCAGCGAGAAATGTCGCGGGGACAGGGGAGGAAATGGGCAGTTCTTC. Translated, it gives CASSEKCRGDRGGNGQFF.

There are many counts of this clonotype. The chain uses TRBV29-1 and TRBJ1-2, with 7 bases lining up with TRBD1. The CDR3 length is 13 residues. J lost 7 bases, V lost 2 bases, and 7 bases had no gene match. Germline V CDR1 and CDR2: SQVTM, ANQGSEA. As DNA, the CDR3 is TGCAGCGTTGAAAACTGGACAGGATTTGGCTACACCTTC. Protein sequence: CSVENWTGFGYTF.

This clonotype was detected many times. The chain is built from TRBV20-1 and TRBJ2-2, with 15 positions matching TRBD2. There are 16 residues in the CDR3. V lost 6 bases to trimming and J lost 0 bases; unmatched junction nucleotides: 2. Per germline, CDR1 DFQATT and CDR2 SNEGSKA (reference sequence). CDR3 nucleotides: TGCAGTGCGGGGACTAGCGGGGGGACGAACACCGGGGAGCTGTTTTTT. Amino acids: CSAGTSGGTNTGELFF.

Note on this clonotype: A much larger clonotype is one base distant, so this may be a read error. The V gene is TRBV5-8, the J gene TRBJ2-3; tentative D call: TRBD1 (5 bases). The DNA matches TRBJ1-5 better at its end, which makes the J call doubtful. CDR3 length: 16 amino acids. Germline CDR1 and CDR2: SGHTS and YDEGEE. CDR3 coding DNA: TGTGCCAGCGGGGACTTTAGCGGGGCTAGCACAGATACGCAGCATTTT. This encodes CASGDFSGASTDTQHF.

This clonotype was counted between two and nine times. This rearrangement joins TRBV7-2 to TRBJ1-3; D remains ambiguous. Germline V gene sequence: CDR1 SGHTA, CDR2 FQGNSA. This CDR3 spans 14 amino acids. Trimming left V 4 bases short and J 4 bases short, with 11 bases between. CDR3 in amino acids: CASSSRVPGNTIYF. CDR3 DNA: TGTGCCAGCAGCTCGAGGGTTCCGGGAAACACCATATATTTT.

This clonotype was picked up many times. This chain connects TRBV7-2 to TRBJ1-5; D not resolved. The CDR3 is 15 residues long. Germline values: CDR1 SGHTA, CDR2 FQGNSA. V was shortened by 1 base and J by 0 bases, with 7 bases between the two germline ends. The DNA for the CDR3 is TGTGCCAGCAGCTTAGAGTTAGGTAGCAATCAGCCCCAGCATTTT. Its translation: CASSLELGSNQPQHF.

The chain uses TRBV10-2 and TRBJ2-5; TRBD2 might be the D (7 bases). In germline, CDR1 is WSHSY, CDR2 SAAADI. The CDR3 contains 15 residues. Trimming took 2 bases from V and 2 from J, leaving 12 bases between them. The CDR3 sequence: CASSERGAPQETQYF. The CDR3 DNA is TGCGCCAGCAGTGAGCGGGGGGCCCCTCAAGAGACCCAGTACTTC.

This clonotype has at least ten counts. The genes are TRBV7-9 and TRBJ1-1; D not certain. V shed 7 bases and J shed 1 base, with 13 bases lying between them. The CDR3 is 14 residues long. Germline V gene sequence: CDR1 SEHNR, CDR2 FQNEAQ (reference sequence). The CDR3 loop is CASTFGLTNTEAFF. CDR3 in DNA: TGTGCCAGCACCTTTGGACTGACGAACACTGAAGCTTTCTTT.

At least ten counts were recorded for this clonotype. The chain recombines TRBV6-6 with TRBJ1-1; D uncertain. CDR3 length equals 14 residues. Trimming removed 0 bases at V and 5 bases at J, with 10 bases between. The germline V gene has CDR1 MNHNY and CDR2 SVGAGI (reference sequence). The chain's CDR3 is CASSYSTRRTEAFF. The DNA of the CDR3 is TGTGCCAGCAGTTACTCAACACGGCGGACTGAAGCTTTCTTT.

This clonotype has a count of ten or more. The rearrangement joins TRBV29-1 to TRBJ2-3; 10 bases are shared with TRBD2. CDR1 and CDR2 (germline): SQVTM, ANQGSEA. CDR3 size: 17 residues. Losses at the gene ends were 7 bases for V and 6 bases for J; bases not matched to a gene: 19. The CDR3: CSGRRALSGGPGDTQYF. The CDR3 DNA reads as TGCAGCGGGCGTAGGGCCCTTAGCGGGGGGCCGGGGGATACGCAGTATTTT.

The table lists this clonotype with many counts. The chain links TRBV28 to TRBJ2-7; 7 bases match TRBD1. The J segment lost 6 bases and the V segment lost 8 bases, leaving 13 bases of the junction unmatched. The CDR3 runs 14 residues. Germline V gene data show CDR1 as MDHEN and CDR2 as SYDVKM. The CDR3 is CASSPGTAAVEQYF. In nucleotides, the CDR3 is TGTGCCAGCTCCCCCGGGACAGCGGCGGTCGAGCAGTACTTC.

At least ten counts were recorded for this clonotype. The chain combines TRBV6-6 with TRBJ2-1, with D perhaps TRBD2 (6 bases). The CDR3 spans 15 residues. In germline, CDR1 is MNHNY, CDR2 SVGAGI (reference sequence). With 4 bases removed from V and 5 bases from J, the gap between germline ends came to 15 bases. The CDR3 region has the DNA TGTGCCAGCAGTTCCCCGGGACTGGCTAACAATGAGCAGTTCTTC. It yields the protein CASSSPGLANNEQFF.

In this sample, this clonotype turned up many times. In DNA, the CDR3 is TGTGCCAGCAGTTTGAGGATTATAGCGGGCAATGAGCAGTTCTTC. Its translation: CASSLRIIAGNEQFF. The rearrangement links TRBV12-3 or TRBV12-4 to TRBJ2-1; 7 bases agree with TRBD2. Trimming cost V 3 bases and J 6 bases; bases outside gene matches: 8. The CDR3 consists of 15 residues.

This sequence joins TRBV29-1 and TRBJ2-1; tentative D call: TRBD1 (5 bases). The CDR3 is 15 residues long. Between the trimmed V and J ends, which lost 0 bases and 5 bases, there was a span of 14 bases. Germline assignment: CDR1 SQVTM and CDR2 ANQGSEA. The CDR3 spells CSVEDSRARNNEQFF. DNA for the CDR3: TGCAGCGTTGAAGATTCCAGGGCGCGAAACAATGAGCAGTTCTTC.

Details on this clonotype: A single base separates this from a much larger clone, so it may be a read error. The chain employs TRBV24-1 and TRBJ1-1; D uncertain. Germline V gene lookup returns CDR1 KGHDR and CDR2 SFDVKD. The CDR3 length is 11 residues. V dropped 9 bases and J dropped 8 bases, with 12 bases sitting between them. Here the CDR3 reads CATAFGLEAFF. The CDR3 DNA reads as TGTGCCACCGCCTTCGGGCTAGAAGCTTTCTTT.